This TCR beta chain was captured by sequencing in a study of cytomegalovirus exposure and HLA in healthy donors. PCR was performed using 60 Vbeta and 13 Jbeta primers. This table comes from immunoSEQ multiplex PCR, and its TCRdb copy is limited to in-frame clones, with some not included. Its table lists 45,000 to 60,000 clones. Losses at the gene ends were 1 base for V and 3 bases for J; bases not matched to a gene: 6. This CDR3 is built from 16 residues. Germline V CDR1 and CDR2: SGHAT, FQNNGV. Source material: PBMCs. This receptor was identified in a male donor in good health and CMV-seronegative. The chain couples TRBV11-2 to TRBJ2-3; 8 bases align to TRBD1. CDR3 nucleotide sequence: TGTGCCAGCAGCTTAGGCCCTCGGACAGGGACAGATACGCAGTATTTT. It yields the protein CASSLGPRTGTDTQYF.